The clone carrying this T cell receptor (beta chain) was seen many times. Time point reported: patch test 2, 6 weeks after DPC sensitization. The sample's treatment: therapeutic diphenylcyclopropenone sensitization with weekly scalp DPC. Every patch test was put on after a blood sample was taken. The study drew its donors from alopecia patients who were 18 to 70 years old and suitable for DPC. MiXCR was run by TCRdb on the RACE reads, yielding one entry per CDR3 protein. The sample holds about 40,000 distinct CDR3 sequences, about 3% seen once. This sample is part of a study of human T cells and chemical hapten exposure. Study background: An approximately 2 cm by approximately 2 cm inner upper arm patch received 2% DPC for sensitization. Patch testing placed 0.01% DPC on the upper back, with readings at 6 days.

There are 15 residues in the CDR3. Germline lookup yields CDR1 SEHNR and CDR2 FQNEAQ (reference sequence). Between the trimmed V and J ends, which lost 5 bases and 0 bases, there was a span of 14 bases. The clonotype comes from a man between 35 and 55 years old with alopecia areata. Some clones in this sample may be carry-over from other donors' samples. Sequencing used whole blood, obtained in connection with sensitization to the hapten diphenylcyclopropenone (DPC). This rearrangement joins TRBV7-9 to TRBJ2-7, with D unclear. CDR3 amino acids: CASSPPAGGSYEQYF. The CDR3 DNA sequence: TGTGCCAGCAGCCCCCCGGCCGGTGGCTCCTACGAGCAGTACTTC. Full variable domain (outside the CDR3, taken from reference TRBV7-9 and TRBJ2-7): DTGVSQNPRHKITKRGQNVTFRCDPISEHNRLYWYRQTLGQGPEFLTYFQNEAQLEKSRLLSDRFSAERPKGSFSTLEIQRTEQGDSAMYLCASSPPAGGSYEQYFGPGTRLTVT.